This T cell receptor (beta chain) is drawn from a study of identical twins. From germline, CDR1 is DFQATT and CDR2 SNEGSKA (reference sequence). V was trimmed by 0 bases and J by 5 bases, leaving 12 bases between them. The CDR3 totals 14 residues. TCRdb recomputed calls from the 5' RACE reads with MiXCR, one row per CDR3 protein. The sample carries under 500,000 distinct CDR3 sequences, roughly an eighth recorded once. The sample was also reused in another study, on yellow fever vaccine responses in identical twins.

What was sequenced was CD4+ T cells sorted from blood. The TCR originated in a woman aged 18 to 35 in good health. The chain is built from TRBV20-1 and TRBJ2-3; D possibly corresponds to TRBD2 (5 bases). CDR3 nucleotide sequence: TGCAGTGCTAGAGAAATTCTAGCAGGAGATACGCAGTATTTT. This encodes CSAREILAGDTQYF.